This record looks at one T cell receptor beta chain sequence and its context. Germline-derived CDR1 and CDR2 are SEHNR and FQNEAQ (reference sequence). The V end lost 8 bases, the J end lost 2 bases, and 15 bases lay between the germline ends. The CDR3 is made up of 15 amino acids. In the original processing: Researchers report that nucleated cell counts were estimated from reference gene primer amplification. TCRdb keeps only in-frame clones here, not all; method: immunoSEQ multiplex PCR. The DNA gave D and trimming, while V, J and clone size come from that table. The sample shows about 24,000 clones, more than 70% of them seen only once. This specimen belongs to a study of blood T cell repertoires in COVID-19. About the research overall: Collection of acute and convalescent COVID-19 samples took place in the United States, Italy and Spain. Sources were T cells, B-cell-depleted T cells, or PBMCs; the material itself was cDNA or gDNA.

This sequence originates from a human donor with active COVID-19. The donor label of this sample is uncertain. The chain links TRBV7-9 to TRBJ2-2; a weak D match, TRBD2 (5 bases). The specimen sequenced was peripheral blood. As DNA, the CDR3 is TGTGCCAGCGTGAGTCCGCGGACTAACACCGGGGAGCTGTTTTTT. It is translated as CASVSPRTNTGELFF.